This T cell receptor beta chain was sequenced in a study of cytomegalovirus exposure and HLA in healthy donors. Study results and caveats: Most TCR sequences showed up rarely, but some public TCRs showed up in many donors.

Comment on this clone: Its antigen is currently unknown.

Generated by immunoSEQ multiplex PCR, the TCRdb table keeps only in-frame clones and is missing some. The sample consists of about 160,000 clones, approximately 96% of them appearing once. The sequence came from a woman between 18 and 30 years old in good health and CMV-seronegative. Sequencing input: PBMCs.

This CDR3 reads CASSLSRAGNTEAFF. The DNA for the CDR3 is TGTGCCAGCAGTTTATCGAGGGCAGGTAACACTGAAGCTTTCTTT. The genes are TRBV27 and TRBJ1-1; D not certain. Germline V gene lookup returns CDR1 MNHEY and CDR2 SMNVEV (reference sequence). V lost 0 bases and J lost 2, with 10 bases in between. The CDR3 is 15 residues long.